The clone carrying this TCR beta chain is categorized as medium-sized. Time point described: blood 2 weeks post-SBRT. Treatment denoted: 15 Gy SBRT to primary tumor, nephrectomy 4 weeks later. This renal cell carcinoma was of the clear cell type. Only in-frame clones appear in the TCRdb table, and some are missing; sequencing was by immunoSEQ multiplex PCR. The sample consists of fewer than 30,000 clones, approximately 84% of them appearing once. From germline, CDR1 is SGHTS and CDR2 YDEGEE. The CDR3 runs to 14 residues. The V end was cut by 2 bases, the J end by 0 bases, with 6 bases between. This entry is derived from a study of radiation and T cells in renal cell carcinoma.

The sequence derives from a man in his 60s with renal cell carcinoma. The chain has TRBV5-8 and TRBJ1-5, with D unresolved. Specimen: blood, collected from a patient whose treatment included radiotherapy and nephrectomy. The CDR3 region has the DNA TGTGCCAGCAGCTTCCATAATAGCAATCAGCCCCAGCATTTT. This codes for CASSFHNSNQPQHF.